What follows are 3 T cell receptor beta chains derived from one specimen sequenced in a study of TIL therapy for anti-PD-1-resistant metastatic lung cancer. Sequencing used immunoSEQ v3. Assay: immunoSEQ multiplex PCR; the TCRdb copy retains only in-frame clones and omits some. This sample carries tens of thousands of clones, 80% to 90% of them seen once, and the ten largest clones take approximately 5.1%. Regarding time point: pre-treatment sample, taken before nivolumab and TIL therapy. Here the sequenced sample was blood, taken at baseline. The receptors here all came from a person between 25 and 79 years old with non-small cell lung cancer.

The rearrangement uses TRBV5-1 and TRBJ2-1, with a possible D match to TRBD1 (6 bases). The CDR3 loop spans 15 amino acids. Germline CDR1 is SGHRS and CDR2 is YFSETQ. Trimming left V 1 base short and J 0 bases short, with 8 bases between. CDR3: CASSLTGSSYNEQFF. CDR3 coding DNA: TGCGCCAGCAGCTTGACAGGGAGCTCCTACAATGAGCAGTTCTTC.

The chain combines TRBV5-1 with TRBJ2-3, with 8 positions matching TRBD2. The junction had 3 bases not matched to a gene; V was cut back by 0 bases and J by 6 bases. In germline, CDR1 is SGHRS, CDR2 YFSETQ. The CDR3 contains 14 residues. CDR3 sequence: CASSLAASGDTQYF. In DNA, the CDR3 is TGCGCCAGCAGCTTGGCCGCTAGCGGGGATACGCAGTATTTT.

The rearrangement links TRBV7-9 to TRBJ1-1, with 9 bases that match TRBD1. Looked up from germline, CDR1 is SEHNR and CDR2 is FQNEAQ (reference sequence). The CDR3 is 14 residues long. The V gene end was trimmed by 4 bases and the J gene end by 4 bases; junction bases not matched to a gene: 4. The CDR3 DNA is TGTGCCAGCAGCTCGCCACAGGGGGCCACTGAAGCTTTCTTT. It translates to CASSSPQGATEAFF.